This TCR beta chain emerged from a study of neurological immune-mediated disorders. This clonotype has a count of ten or more. In TCRdb, the 5' RACE reads were re-called with MiXCR into one record per CDR3 protein. The repertoire has roughly 76,000 distinct CDR3 sequences, around 3% of them found once; the top ten carry more than 4%. The sample comprised PBMCs. This sequence originates from a woman aged 45 to 65 with multiple sclerosis.

CDR3 in amino acids: CASSRDTTQETQYF. As DNA, the CDR3 is TGTGCCAGCAGCCGGGACACGACACAAGAGACCCAGTACTTC. The rearrangement uses TRBV12-3 or TRBV12-4 and TRBJ2-5, with D possibly being TRBD1 (6 bases). V was cut by 6 bases and J by 2 bases, with 13 bases left in between. This CDR3 is built from 14 residues.